The 20 T cell receptor beta chains presented below share a single source sample, sequenced in a study of T cell responses to AZD1222 COVID-19 vaccine. Sequenced by immunoSEQ multiplex PCR; TCRdb stores in-frame clones only, minus some. The sample lists about 97,000 clones, approximately 90% occurring once. The specimen comprised peripheral blood, sampled on day 0 of AZD1222 vaccination. The receptors derive from an adult in good health.

There are a few counts of this clone. The rearrangement joins TRBV6-4 to TRBJ2-1, with D unclear. CDR1 MRHNA and CDR2 SNTAGT come from the germline V gene. Between the trimmed V and J ends, which lost 2 bases and 9 bases, there was a span of 11 bases. The CDR3 has 13 residues. DNA of the CDR3: TGTGCCAGCAGTGACCGTTCGTCTTCTGAGCAGTTCTTC. This gives the protein CASSDRSSSEQFF.

In its sample, this clone was seen a few times. The chain combines TRBV11-3 with TRBJ1-1; D not resolved. The V end was cut by 1 base, the J end by 6 bases, with 12 bases between. The CDR3 loop spans 14 amino acids. The germline V gene encodes CDR1 SGHNT and CDR2 YENEEA. The CDR3 reads CASSLGGFFSEAFF. The CDR3 coding sequence is TGTGCCAGCAGCTTAGGTGGTTTTTTCTCTGAAGCTTTCTTT.

Here the CDR3 DNA reads TGTGCCGTTACGGACAGGGGAAGAACTGAAGCTTTCTTT. Its translation: CAVTDRGRTEAFF. The rearrangement joins TRBV5-5 to TRBJ1-1, with 9 bases identical to TRBD1. V dropped 10 bases and J dropped 5; count of bases not matched to a gene: 9. The CDR3 is 13 amino acids. Germline V lookup: CDR1 SGHKS, CDR2 YYEKEE (reference sequence).

The chain recombines TRBV13 with TRBJ2-7; possible D gene TRBD2, 6 bases. This CDR3 comprises 14 residues. Trimming removed 5 bases at V and 3 bases at J, with 14 bases between. The germline CDR1 and CDR2 sequences are PRHDT and FYEKMQ (reference sequence). The CDR3 bases are TGTGCCAGCAGCCGCCGGGGGTCGGTCTACGAGCAGTACTTC. Translated, it gives CASSRRGSVYEQYF. Full variable domain (rest looked up from reference TRBV13 and TRBJ2-7): AAGVIQSPRHLIKEKRETATLKCYPIPRHDTVYWYQQGPGQDPQFLISFYEKMQSDKGSIPDRFSAQQFSDYHSELNMSSLELGDSALYFCASSRRGSVYEQYFGPGTRLTVT.

CDR3 sequence (DNA): TGTGCCAGCAGTTACTCAGAGTACCAGGGGGCCCAGCATTTT. Protein sequence: CASSYSEYQGAQHF. This chain links TRBV6-6 with TRBJ1-5, with 7 nucleotides matching TRBD1. The CDR3 spans 14 residues. V shed 0 bases, J shed 11 bases, and the junction held 7 bases outside the gene matches. CDR1 and CDR2 (germline): MNHNY, SVGAGI (reference sequence).

For the CDR3, the DNA is TGTGCCAGCAGCTTAGAATTCTATAATTCACCCCTCCACTTT. This codes for CASSLEFYNSPLHF. V usage is TRBV11-2 and J usage is TRBJ1-6; D uncertain. The germline gives CDR1 SGHAT, CDR2 FQNNGV. The germline V and J ends were trimmed by 0 bases and 3 bases, with 3 bases remaining between them. The CDR3 covers 14 residues.

The CDR3 DNA reads TGTGCCAGCAGCGAAGGACTAGCGGGGGCGAGGGAGACCCAGTACTTC. It is translated as CASSEGLAGARETQYF. The rearrangement uses TRBV7-2 and TRBJ2-5, with 13 nucleotides matching TRBD2. The CDR3 extends over 16 amino acids. From germline, CDR1 is SGHTA and CDR2 FQGNSA. V lost 5 bases, J lost 5 bases, and 8 bases stayed unmatched.

In this sample, this clone turned up once. V and J are TRBV7-9 and TRBJ1-2; D remains unclear. There are 13 residues in the CDR3. Per the germline V gene, CDR1 is SEHNR and CDR2 is FQNEAQ (reference sequence). V was pared by 5 bases and J by 0 bases, with 7 bases between. CDR3 sequence (DNA): TGTGCCAGCAGCCTGGCGGCTAACTATGGCTACACCTTC. Its translation is CASSLAANYGYTF.

The chain has TRBV10-3 and TRBJ2-7; TRBD1 is a possible D gene (7 bases). The germline gives CDR1 ENHRY, CDR2 SYGVKD. The V and J ends lost 3 bases and 6 bases respectively, with 21 bases between them. This CDR3 region has 16 residues. The CDR3 sequence is CAISDVSRGALSEQYF. In DNA, the CDR3 is TGTGCCATCAGTGATGTTAGCAGGGGGGCTCTGAGCGAGCAGTACTTC.

This clone was detected only a few times. In DNA, the CDR3 is TGTGCCACCAGCGCCGAGACAGGGGTCTATAATTCACCCCTCCACTTT. Translating it yields CATSAETGVYNSPLHF. This chain connects TRBV15 to TRBJ1-6; TRBD1 matches 8 bases. The CDR3 loop spans 16 amino acids. Germline-derived CDR1 and CDR2 are LNHNV and YYDKDF (reference sequence). The V segment lost 5 bases and the J segment 3 bases; nucleotides outside the gene matches: 6.

The sample holds one count of this clone. The rearrangement links TRBV28 to TRBJ1-2; D call uncertain. Trimming pared 2 bases from V and 4 bases from J, leaving 5 bases between. CDR1 is MDHEN, CDR2 SYDVKM, per germline. The CDR3 has 12 amino acids. Here the CDR3 reads CASSLDGYGYTF. DNA for the CDR3: TGTGCCAGCAGTTTAGACGGCTATGGCTACACCTTC.

The chain recombines TRBV24-1 with TRBJ2-4; D might be TRBD2 (5 bases). The CDR3 sequence is 15 residues long. Germline CDR1 reads KGHDR; CDR2 reads SFDVKD. Trimming cost V 5 bases and J 1 base, with 11 bases left between them. The CDR3 DNA sequence: TGTGCCACCAGTGTAGGAGGAACGGCCAAAAACATTCAGTACTTC. It encodes CATSVGGTAKNIQYF.

This chain connects TRBV6-5 to TRBJ2-1, with 9 bases fitting TRBD2. Looked up from germline, CDR1 is MNHEY and CDR2 is SVGAGI. With V trimmed by 8 bases and J by 4 bases, 9 bases remained unmatched. The CDR3 contains 15 residues. For the CDR3, the DNA is TGTGCCAGCGGGAGGTCGAGCGGGGGGTACAATGAGCAGTTCTTC. Residues: CASGRSSGGYNEQFF.

The chain carries TRBV6-1 and TRBJ2-2; D is unresolved. Trimming took off 4 bases at V and 0 bases at J, with 3 bases between the two ends. The CDR3 contains 13 residues. CDR1 MNHNS and CDR2 SASEGT come from the germline V gene. In DNA form, the CDR3 reads TGTGCCAGCAGTGCGACGAACACCGGGGAGCTGTTTTTT. This translates into CASSATNTGELFF.

This clone came up a few times. The gene calls are TRBV4-2 and TRBJ2-1; D is unclear. The CDR3 has 13 residues. The V gene's germline CDR1 is LGHNA and CDR2 YNFKEQ. V lost 4 bases to trimming and J lost 9 bases, with 13 bases between them. CDR3 coding DNA: TGTGCCAGCAGCCTGACAACTTCGGGTGAGCAGTTCTTC. It codes for CASSLTTSGEQFF.

The CDR3 nucleotides read TGTGCCAGCAGCTTAGAAGGCAACTTTAACACTGAAGCTTTCTTT. This gives the protein CASSLEGNFNTEAFF. The V call is TRBV11-1, the J call TRBJ1-1; D ambiguous. The length of the CDR3 is 15 residues. Trimming left V 1 base short and J 2 bases short, with 11 bases between. Germline lookup yields CDR1 SGHAT and CDR2 FQDESV (reference sequence).

This sequence joins TRBV27 and TRBJ2-5; 8 bases fit TRBD1. The CDR3 covers 14 residues. Germline V gives CDR1 MNHEY, CDR2 SMNVEV (reference sequence). J was trimmed by 4 bases and V by 2 bases; bases with no gene match: 3. CDR3 in amino acids: CASSLQGARETQYF. The CDR3 DNA sequence: TGTGCCAGCAGTTTACAGGGGGCACGAGAGACCCAGTACTTC.

The rearrangement uses TRBV30 and TRBJ1-2; a weak D match, TRBD1 (5 bases). The CDR3 length is 11 residues. Germline V lookup: CDR1 GTSNPN, CDR2 SVGIG (reference sequence). V was shortened by 3 bases and J by 5 bases, with 7 bases between the two germline ends. The CDR3 DNA reads TGTGCCTGGAGCGCAGGGTATGGCTACACCTTC. This encodes CAWSAGYGYTF.

V gene TRBV25-1 combines with J gene TRBJ1-3, with TRBD1 matching over 12 bases. The ends lost 5 bases at V and 2 bases at J; junction bases unmatched: 1. Germline V gives CDR1 MGHDK, CDR2 SYGVNS. The CDR3 totals 15 residues. CDR3 bases: TGTGCCAGCAGTAGGGACAGGGGGCCTGGAAACACCATATATTTT. Protein product: CASSRDRGPGNTIYF.

The genes are TRBV5-4 and TRBJ2-5; maybe TRBD1 (6 bases). The V end was cut by 7 bases, the J end by 5 bases, with 15 bases between. The CDR3 is 13 residues long. Germline V lookup: CDR1 SGHNT, CDR2 YYREEE (reference sequence). The CDR3 nucleotides are TGTGCCAGCCTCATACAGGGCCTCGAGACCCAGTACTTC. Translation gives CASLIQGLETQYF.